The sequence of this T cell receptor beta chain was determined in a study of cytomegalovirus exposure and HLA in healthy donors. The study, taken as a whole, reports: Most TCR beta V segments were productive about 87% or about 30% of the time in an earlier analysis. Clonal expansion, a later analysis showed, was greater in HLA-associated TCR beta chains than in equally common others.

Remarks on this clone: Its antigen is as yet unknown.

PCR involved 60 Vbeta and 13 Jbeta primers. Measured with immunoSEQ multiplex PCR; TCRdb has only the in-frame clones, and not every one. The sample includes under 150,000 clones, about 83% seen only once; the top ten take around 5.2%. V dropped 5 bases and J dropped 5; count of bases not matched to a gene: 10. Germline values: CDR1 SGHTA, CDR2 FQGNSA. The CDR3 sequence is 15 residues long. The specimen was PBMCs. This chain connects TRBV7-2 to TRBJ2-5, with TRBD1 matching over 8 bases. This TCR came from a young woman in good health and CMV-seronegative. The CDR3 nucleotides read TGTGCCAGCAGCCCCAGACAGGGGTTTGGGGAGACCCAGTACTTC. Its protein product is CASSPRQGFGETQYF.